Following are 20 T cell receptor beta chains from one sample sequenced in a study of T cells after yellow fever vaccination. In TCRdb, the 5' RACE reads were re-called with MiXCR into one record per CDR3 protein. Of 300,000 to 350,000 distinct CDR3 sequences in the sample, around 4.1% were seen once. Specimen: PBMCs, collected 5 days after the yellow fever booster vaccination. These receptors were collected from a man aged 18 to 35 who received the YFV17D yellow fever vaccine.

This clonotype was counted many times. The gene calls are TRBV6-5 and TRBJ1-1; D gene uncertain. Germline V CDR1 and CDR2: MNHEY, SVGAGI. The CDR3 is 15 residues long. Trimming cost V 0 bases and J 3 bases, with 11 bases left between them. This CDR3 reads CASSYSRWEDTEAFF. CDR3 nucleotide sequence: TGTGCCAGCAGTTACTCGAGGTGGGAGGACACTGAAGCTTTCTTT.

This clonotype was picked up a small number of times. J is TRBJ1-2 and V is TRBV20-1; D is undetermined. The CDR3 is 14 amino acids. Germline CDR1 DFQATT, CDR2 SNEGSKA (reference sequence). Trimming took 0 bases from V and 7 from J, leaving 15 bases between them. Here the CDR3 DNA reads TGCAGTGCTAGAGACGAGCCCCCGAGAAGTGGCTACACCTTC. Protein product: CSARDEPPRSGYTF.

This clonotype was observed many times. V and J are TRBV9 and TRBJ2-5, with D possibly TRBD2 on 7 matching bases. Germline V CDR1 and CDR2: SGDLS, YYNGEE. V was trimmed by 1 base and J by 5 bases, leaving 12 bases between them. CDR3 length: 14 residues. The DNA of the CDR3 is TGTGCCAGCAGCGTATTGGGGGGGGCCGAGACCCAGTACTTC. Translating it yields CASSVLGGAETQYF. The complete variable domain, with remaining parts taken from reference TRBV9 and TRBJ2-5, reads DSGVTQTPKHLITATGQRVTLRCSPRSGDLSVYWYQQSLDQGLQFLIQYYNGEERAKGNILERFSAQQFPDLHSELNLSSLELGDSALYFCASSVLGGAETQYFGPGTRLLVL.

The chain uses TRBV12-3 or TRBV12-4 and TRBJ1-5, with D maybe TRBD1 (5 bases). The CDR3 consists of 14 residues. Trimming cost V 7 bases and J 3 bases, with 13 bases left between them. CDR3 amino acids: CASNLGQFNQPQHF. As DNA, the CDR3 is TGTGCCAGCAACCTGGGGCAGTTCAATCAGCCCCAGCATTTT.

This sequence joins TRBV12-3 or TRBV12-4 and TRBJ2-2, with D unresolved. This CDR3 is built from 12 residues. Trimming cost V 8 bases and J 7 bases, with 11 bases left between them. The DNA of the CDR3 is TGTGCCAGCGGTAGATTGGGCGGGGAGCTGTTTTTT. Amino acid sequence: CASGRLGGELFF.

This clonotype was seen repeatedly, ten times or more. The chain has TRBV10-3 and TRBJ1-3; D is perhaps TRBD1 (6 bases). Germline-derived CDR1 and CDR2 are ENHRY and SYGVKD. Trimming shortened V by 6 bases and J by 1 base, and 13 bases separated the two germline ends. This CDR3 has 15 residues. The CDR3 DNA reads as TGTGCCATCAGACTCGGGGGGCGGTCTGGAAACACCATATATTTT. Its protein product is CAIRLGGRSGNTIYF.

This clonotype was seen more than once but under ten times. This chain joins TRBV7-3 and TRBJ2-7, with D perhaps assigned TRBD1 or TRBD2 (5 bases each). Germline lookup yields CDR1 SGHTA and CDR2 FQGTGA. The CDR3 extends over 15 amino acids. V was trimmed by 3 bases and J by 2 bases, leaving 14 bases between them. The CDR3 region is CASSFSPGPAYEQYF. For the CDR3, the DNA is TGTGCCAGCAGCTTCTCACCGGGACCGGCCTACGAGCAGTACTTC. Combining the CDR3 with reference TRBV7-3 and TRBJ2-7 gives the whole variable domain GAGVSQTPSNKVTEKGKYVELRCDPISGHTALYWYRQSLGQGPEFLIYFQGTGAADDSGLPNDRFFAVRPEGSVSTLKIQRTERGDSAVYLCASSFSPGPAYEQYFGPGTRLTVT.

This clonotype was detected a few times. The genes are TRBV12-3 or TRBV12-4 and TRBJ1-5; D is undetermined. V lost 2 bases, J lost 2 bases, and 7 bases lay in between. The CDR3 has 14 amino acids. As DNA, the CDR3 is TGTGCCAGCAGTTTACAGGAAGGCAATCAGCCCCAGCATTTT. This sequence encodes CASSLQEGNQPQHF.

Ten or more counts support this clonotype. The CDR3 protein is CASSPTLDRRYEQYV. The CDR3 DNA is TGTGCCAGCAGCCCTACTTTAGATCGGCGTTACGAGCAGTACGTC. The chain combines TRBV7-8 with TRBJ2-7; D not resolved. The germline gives CDR1 SGHVS, CDR2 FQNEAQ. This CDR3 spans 15 amino acids. V lost 5 bases, J lost 4 bases, and 18 bases lay in between.

This clonotype was recorded at least ten times. The rearrangement links TRBV6-6 to TRBJ1-6; D unclear. V lost 2 bases and J 9 bases, leaving 5 bases between the germline ends. The CDR3 sequence is 12 residues long. Germline V lookup: CDR1 MNHNY, CDR2 SVGAGI (reference sequence). The DNA for the CDR3 is TGTGCCAGCAGTTACGAGGTTTCACCCCTCCACTTT. This gives the protein CASSYEVSPLHF.

In this sample, this clonotype turned up many times. Here the CDR3 reads CASRYNRDTSSGNTIYF. CDR3 sequence (DNA): TGTGCCAGCAGATATAACCGGGACACATCTTCTGGAAACACCATATATTTT. The chain links TRBV7-9 to TRBJ1-3, with D possibly TRBD1 on 6 matching bases. From germline, CDR1 is SEHNR and CDR2 FQNEAQ (reference sequence). The length of the CDR3 is 17 residues. The V end was cut by 6 bases, the J end by 1 base, with 19 bases between.

This clonotype was observed at least ten times. This rearrangement joins TRBV14 to TRBJ2-1, with D perhaps TRBD1 or TRBD2 (5 bases each). The CDR3 spans 13 residues. Germline V gene sequence: CDR1 SGHDN, CDR2 FVKESK. The V end was cut by 1 base, the J end by 14 bases, with 15 bases between. CDR3 coding DNA: TGTGCCAGCAGCCAAGGGCCCGGGGCCACGAAGTTCTTC. Protein: CASSQGPGATKFF.

As regards this clonotype: A much larger clonotype is one base distant, so this may be a read error. The rearrangement links TRBV4-3 to TRBJ1-2; a weak D match, TRBD1 (5 bases). This CDR3 spans 14 amino acids. Per the germline V gene, CDR1 is LGHNA and CDR2 is YSLEER. This CDR3 is CASSQDRGSYAYTF. The CDR3 bases are TGCGCCAGCAGCCAAGATAGGGGAAGCTATGCCTACACCTTC.

The rearrangement links TRBV4-3 to TRBJ2-5, with TRBD1 matching over 7 bases. J gave up 5 bases and V 0 bases, and 6 bases lay outside the gene matches. Germline assignment: CDR1 LGHNA and CDR2 YSLEER. The CDR3 runs 15 residues. In DNA form, the CDR3 reads TGCGCCAGCAGCCAAGATCGCTTCAGGGGGGAGACCCAGTACTTC. It encodes CASSQDRFRGETQYF.

V and J are TRBV23-1 and TRBJ1-6, with a weak D call TRBD1 (6 bases). TRBV23-1 is assigned to the ORF class and has an uncertain function. V was cut by 7 bases and J by 5 bases, with 15 bases left in between. The CDR3 covers 15 residues. The CDR3 DNA is TGCGCCAGCACCCTATGCGGACAGAATAATTCACCCCTCCACTTT. Its protein product is CASTLCGQNNSPLHF.

This clonotype was detected many times. The chain couples TRBV5-1 to TRBJ2-1; TRBD2 agrees at 9 bases. V shed 0 bases and J 0 bases; nucleotides not matched to a gene: 4. The CDR3 sequence is 17 residues long. The germline CDR1 and CDR2 sequences are SGHRS and YFSETQ. As DNA, the CDR3 is TGCGCCAGCAGCTTGGAGGCTAGCGGGATCTCCTACAATGAGCAGTTCTTC. This gives the protein CASSLEASGISYNEQFF.

This clonotype was detected many times. An end of the junction differs from the germline gene, which may be a read error. The chain joins TRBV5-1 to TRBJ2-3, with 12 bases fitting TRBD2. Germline V gives CDR1 SGHRS, CDR2 YFSETQ. The CDR3 covers 16 residues. The CDR3 DNA follows: TGTGCCAGCAGCTTAGGACTAGCGGGGCCCACAGATACGCAGTATTTT. Its translation: CASSLGLAGPTDTQYF.

This chain connects TRBV7-2 to TRBJ2-3; D not resolved. The CDR3 is made up of 12 amino acids. Deletions cut 3 bases from V and 5 bases from J, with 6 bases between. Germline CDR1 and CDR2: SGHTA and FQGNSA. The CDR3 DNA is TGTGCCAGCAGCTTTTTCAAAGATACGCAGTATTTT. Amino acids: CASSFFKDTQYF.

This clonotype has at least ten counts. This rearrangement joins TRBV10-3 to TRBJ1-1; D gene ambiguous. The CDR3 has 14 residues. The V gene lost 9 bases and the J gene lost 0 bases, with 14 bases spanning the gap. CDR1 ENHRY and CDR2 SYGVKD come from the germline V gene. CDR3 in DNA: TGTGCCATGGGAGGTTTCGGCATGAACACTGAAGCTTTCTTT. Residues: CAMGGFGMNTEAFF.

There are a few counts of this clonotype. The chain recombines TRBV10-3 with TRBJ1-2, with 10 nucleotides matching TRBD1. V trimming: 2 bases; J trimming: 2 bases; junction bases outside the gene matches: 2. This CDR3 has 15 residues. Germline V gives CDR1 ENHRY, CDR2 SYGVKD. The CDR3 DNA reads TGTGCCATCAGTGAGGCGACAGGGGGCAACTATGGCTACACCTTC. Residues: CAISEATGGNYGYTF.